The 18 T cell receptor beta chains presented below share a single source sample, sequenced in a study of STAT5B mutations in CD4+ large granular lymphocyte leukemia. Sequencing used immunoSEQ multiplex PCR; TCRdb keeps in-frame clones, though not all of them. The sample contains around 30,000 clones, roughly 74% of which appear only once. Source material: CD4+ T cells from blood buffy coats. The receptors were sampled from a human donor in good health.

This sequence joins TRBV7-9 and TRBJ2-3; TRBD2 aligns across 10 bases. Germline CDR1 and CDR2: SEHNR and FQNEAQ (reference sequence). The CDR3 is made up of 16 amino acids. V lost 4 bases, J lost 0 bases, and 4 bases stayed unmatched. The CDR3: CASSSQTSGSTDTQYF. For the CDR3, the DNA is TGTGCCAGCAGCTCCCAGACTAGCGGGAGCACAGATACGCAGTATTTT. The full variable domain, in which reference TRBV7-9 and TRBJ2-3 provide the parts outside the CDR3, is DTGVSQNPRHKITKRGQNVTFRCDPISEHNRLYWYRQTLGQGPEFLTYFQNEAQLEKSRLLSDRFSAERPKGSFSTLEIQRTEQGDSAMYLCASSSQTSGSTDTQYFGPGTRLTVL.

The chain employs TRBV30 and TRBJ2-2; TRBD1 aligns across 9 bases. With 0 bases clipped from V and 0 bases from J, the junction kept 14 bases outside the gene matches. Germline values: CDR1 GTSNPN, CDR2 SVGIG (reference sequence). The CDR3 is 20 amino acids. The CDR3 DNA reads TGTGCCTGGAGTGTTGATTTTTGGACAGGGGCCCGAACGAACACCGGGGAGCTGTTTTTT. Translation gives CAWSVDFWTGARTNTGELFF.

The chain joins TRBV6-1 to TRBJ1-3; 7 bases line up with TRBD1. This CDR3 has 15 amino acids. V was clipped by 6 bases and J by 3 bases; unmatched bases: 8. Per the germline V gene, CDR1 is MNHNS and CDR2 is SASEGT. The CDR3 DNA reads TGTGCCAGCAGCGCGGGACAGCTTATTGGAAACACCATATATTTT. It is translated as CASSAGQLIGNTIYF.

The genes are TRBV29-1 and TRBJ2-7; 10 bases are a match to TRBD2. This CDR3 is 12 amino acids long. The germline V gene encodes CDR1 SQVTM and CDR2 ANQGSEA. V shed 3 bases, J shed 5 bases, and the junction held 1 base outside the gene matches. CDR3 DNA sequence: TGCAGCGTTGATAGCGGGGGGCACGAGCAGTACTTC. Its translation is CSVDSGGHEQYF.

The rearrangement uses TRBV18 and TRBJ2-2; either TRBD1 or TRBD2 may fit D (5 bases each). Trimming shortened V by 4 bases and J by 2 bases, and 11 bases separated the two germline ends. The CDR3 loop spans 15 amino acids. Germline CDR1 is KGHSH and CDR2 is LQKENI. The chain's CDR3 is CASSRQRDNTGELFF. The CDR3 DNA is TGTGCCAGCTCACGCCAACGGGACAACACCGGGGAGCTGTTTTTT.

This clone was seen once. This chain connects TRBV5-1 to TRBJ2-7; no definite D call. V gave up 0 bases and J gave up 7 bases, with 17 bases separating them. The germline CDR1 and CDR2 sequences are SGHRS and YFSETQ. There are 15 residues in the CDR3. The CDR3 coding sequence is TGCGCCAGCAGCTTGGTAGGAATCTCTCTAGGAGAGCAGTACTTC. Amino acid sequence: CASSLVGISLGEQYF.

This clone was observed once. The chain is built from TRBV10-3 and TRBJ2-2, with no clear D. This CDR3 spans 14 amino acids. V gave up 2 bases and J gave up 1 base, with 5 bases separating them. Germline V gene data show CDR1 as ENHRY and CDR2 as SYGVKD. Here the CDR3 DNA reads TGTGCCATCAGTGAGGTGCGGAACACCGGGGAGCTGTTTTTT. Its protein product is CAISEVRNTGELFF.

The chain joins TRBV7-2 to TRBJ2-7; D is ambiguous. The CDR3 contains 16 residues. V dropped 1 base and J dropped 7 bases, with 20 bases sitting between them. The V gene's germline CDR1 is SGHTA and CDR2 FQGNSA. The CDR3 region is CASSLEGTTASREQYF. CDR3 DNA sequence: TGTGCCAGCAGCTTAGAGGGTACAACTGCCTCTCGTGAGCAGTACTTC.

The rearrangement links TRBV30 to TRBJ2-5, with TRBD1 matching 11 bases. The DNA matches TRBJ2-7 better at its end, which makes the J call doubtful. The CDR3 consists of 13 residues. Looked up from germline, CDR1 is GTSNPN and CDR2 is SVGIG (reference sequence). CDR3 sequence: CAWRGQGAYEQYF. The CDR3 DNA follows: TGTGCCTGGAGAGGACAGGGGGCTTACGAGCAGTACTTC.

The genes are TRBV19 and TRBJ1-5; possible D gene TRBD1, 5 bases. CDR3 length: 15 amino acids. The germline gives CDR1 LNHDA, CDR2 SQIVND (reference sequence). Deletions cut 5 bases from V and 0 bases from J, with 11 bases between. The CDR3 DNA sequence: TGTGCCAGTAGTGAGGACATAGGTAGCAATCAGCCCCAGCATTTT. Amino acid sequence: CASSEDIGSNQPQHF.

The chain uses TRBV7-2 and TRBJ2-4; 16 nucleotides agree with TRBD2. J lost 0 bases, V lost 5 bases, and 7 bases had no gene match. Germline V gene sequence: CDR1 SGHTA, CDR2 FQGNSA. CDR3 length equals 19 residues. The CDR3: CASSRGLAGGPLAKNIQYF. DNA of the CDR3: TGTGCCAGCAGCCGGGGACTAGCGGGGGGGCCCCTAGCCAAAAACATTCAGTACTTC.

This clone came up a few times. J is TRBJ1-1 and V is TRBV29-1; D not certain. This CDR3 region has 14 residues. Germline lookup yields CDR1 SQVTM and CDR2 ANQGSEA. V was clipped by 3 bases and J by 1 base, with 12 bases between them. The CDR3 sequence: CSVEGSHENTEAFF. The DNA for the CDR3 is TGCAGCGTTGAGGGGAGTCACGAGAACACTGAAGCTTTCTTT.

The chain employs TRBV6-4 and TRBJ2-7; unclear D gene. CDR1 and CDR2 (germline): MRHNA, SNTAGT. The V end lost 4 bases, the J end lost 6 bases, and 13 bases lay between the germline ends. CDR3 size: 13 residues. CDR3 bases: TGTGCCAGCAGTGTTCAGCCGCTGGGCGAGCAGTACTTC. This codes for CASSVQPLGEQYF.

Written as DNA, the CDR3 is TGTGCCAGCAGCCTAAACACGAAGCCCTCGCAAGAGACCCAGTACTTC. This codes for CASSLNTKPSQETQYF. V usage is TRBV5-4 and J usage is TRBJ2-5; D remains ambiguous. Germline values: CDR1 SGHNT, CDR2 YYREEE (reference sequence). The CDR3 contains 16 residues. The V end was cut by 4 bases, the J end by 2 bases, with 18 bases between.

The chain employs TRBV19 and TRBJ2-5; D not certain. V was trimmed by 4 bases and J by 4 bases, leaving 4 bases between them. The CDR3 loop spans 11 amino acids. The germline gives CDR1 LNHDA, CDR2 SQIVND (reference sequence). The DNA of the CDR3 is TGTGCCAGTAGTACCCGAGAGACCCAGTACTTC. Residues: CASSTRETQYF.

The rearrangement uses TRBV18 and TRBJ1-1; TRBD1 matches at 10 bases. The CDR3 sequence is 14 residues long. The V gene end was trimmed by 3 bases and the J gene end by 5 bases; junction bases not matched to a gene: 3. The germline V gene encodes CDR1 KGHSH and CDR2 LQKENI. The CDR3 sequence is CASSPRTGGTEAFF. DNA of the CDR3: TGTGCCAGCTCACCTAGGACAGGGGGAACTGAAGCTTTCTTT.

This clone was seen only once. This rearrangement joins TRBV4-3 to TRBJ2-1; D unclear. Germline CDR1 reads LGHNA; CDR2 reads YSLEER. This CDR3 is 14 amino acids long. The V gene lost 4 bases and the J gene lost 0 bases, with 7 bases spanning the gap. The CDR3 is CASSRTYSYNEQFF. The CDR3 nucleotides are TGCGCCAGCAGCCGGACCTACTCCTACAATGAGCAGTTCTTC.

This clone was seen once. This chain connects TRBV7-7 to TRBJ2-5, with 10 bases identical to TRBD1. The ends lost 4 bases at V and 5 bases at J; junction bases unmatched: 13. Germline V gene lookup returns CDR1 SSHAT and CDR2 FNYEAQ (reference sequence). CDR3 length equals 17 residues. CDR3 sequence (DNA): TGTGCCAGCAGCTCGTTACCGGGACAGGGGACGACCGAGACCCAGTACTTC. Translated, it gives CASSSLPGQGTTETQYF.